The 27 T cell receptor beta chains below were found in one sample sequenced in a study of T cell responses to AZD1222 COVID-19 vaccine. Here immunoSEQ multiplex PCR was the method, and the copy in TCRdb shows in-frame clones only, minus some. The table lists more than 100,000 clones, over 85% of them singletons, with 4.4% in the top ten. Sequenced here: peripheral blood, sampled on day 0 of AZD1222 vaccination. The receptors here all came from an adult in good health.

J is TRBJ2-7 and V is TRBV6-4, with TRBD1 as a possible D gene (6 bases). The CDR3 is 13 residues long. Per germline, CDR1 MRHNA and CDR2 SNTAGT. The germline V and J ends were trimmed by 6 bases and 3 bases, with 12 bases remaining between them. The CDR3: CASSGRGYYEQYF. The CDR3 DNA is TGTGCCAGCAGCGGCAGGGGATACTACGAGCAGTACTTC.

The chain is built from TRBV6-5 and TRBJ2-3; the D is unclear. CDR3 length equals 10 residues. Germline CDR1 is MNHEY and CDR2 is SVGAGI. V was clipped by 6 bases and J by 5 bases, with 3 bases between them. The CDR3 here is CASRGDTQYF. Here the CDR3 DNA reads TGTGCCAGCAGAGGAGATACGCAGTATTTT.

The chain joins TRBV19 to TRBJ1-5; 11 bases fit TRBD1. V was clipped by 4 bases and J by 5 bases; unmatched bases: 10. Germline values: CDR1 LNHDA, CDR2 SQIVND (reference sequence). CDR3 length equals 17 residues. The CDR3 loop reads CASSNRDRGISDQPQHF. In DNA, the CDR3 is TGTGCCAGTAGTAACCGGGACAGGGGGATCAGCGATCAGCCCCAGCATTTT.

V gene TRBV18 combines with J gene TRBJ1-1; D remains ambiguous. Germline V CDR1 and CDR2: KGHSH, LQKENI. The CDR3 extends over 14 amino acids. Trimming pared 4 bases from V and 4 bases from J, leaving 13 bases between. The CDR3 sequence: CASSLAPTSTEAFF. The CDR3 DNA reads TGTGCCAGCTCACTGGCCCCCACCTCCACTGAAGCTTTCTTT.

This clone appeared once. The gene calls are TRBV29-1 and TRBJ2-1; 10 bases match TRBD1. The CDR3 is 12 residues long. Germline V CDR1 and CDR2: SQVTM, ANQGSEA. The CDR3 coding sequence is TGCACCATGGACAGGGGGGTAGGCGAGCAGTTCTTC. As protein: CTMDRGVGEQFF.

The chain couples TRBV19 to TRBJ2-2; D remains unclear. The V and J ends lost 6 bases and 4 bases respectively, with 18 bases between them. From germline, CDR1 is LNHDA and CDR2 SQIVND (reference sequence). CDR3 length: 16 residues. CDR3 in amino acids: CASRDPRGSSTGELFF. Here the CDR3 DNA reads TGTGCCAGTAGGGATCCTCGTGGAAGTAGCACCGGGGAGCTGTTTTTT.

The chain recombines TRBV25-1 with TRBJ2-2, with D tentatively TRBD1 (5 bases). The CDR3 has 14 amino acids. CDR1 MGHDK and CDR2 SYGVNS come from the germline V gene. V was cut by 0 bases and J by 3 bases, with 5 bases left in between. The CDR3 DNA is TGTGCCAGCAGTGAATACAGGGACACCGGGGAGCTGTTTTTT. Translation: CASSEYRDTGELFF.

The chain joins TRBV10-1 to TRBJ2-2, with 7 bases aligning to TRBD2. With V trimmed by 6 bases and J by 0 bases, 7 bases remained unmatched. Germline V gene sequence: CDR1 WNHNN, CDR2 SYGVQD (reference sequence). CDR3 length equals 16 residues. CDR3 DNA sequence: TGCGCCAGCAGCGAGGGCGGGAGAGCGAACACCGGGGAGCTGTTTTTT. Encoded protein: CASSEGGRANTGELFF.

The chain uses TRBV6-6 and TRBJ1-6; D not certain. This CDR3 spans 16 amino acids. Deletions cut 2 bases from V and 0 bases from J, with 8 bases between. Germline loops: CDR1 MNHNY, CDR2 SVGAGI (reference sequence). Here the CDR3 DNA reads TGTGCCAGCAGTTACGCCCCGAGCTCCTATAATTCACCCCTCCACTTT. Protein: CASSYAPSSYNSPLHF.

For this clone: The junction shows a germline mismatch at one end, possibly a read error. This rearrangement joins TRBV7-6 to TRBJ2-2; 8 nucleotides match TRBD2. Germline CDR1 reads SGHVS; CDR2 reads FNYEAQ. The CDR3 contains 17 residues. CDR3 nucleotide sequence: TGTGCCAGCAGCTTAGCCGGAGCGGGAGTGTACACCGGCGAGCTGTTTTTT. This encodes CASSLAGAGVYTGELFF.

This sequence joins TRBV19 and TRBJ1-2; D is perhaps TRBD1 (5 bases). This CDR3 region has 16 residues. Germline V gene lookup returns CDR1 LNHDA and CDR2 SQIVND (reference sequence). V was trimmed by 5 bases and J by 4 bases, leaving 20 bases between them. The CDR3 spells CASSPTGTRDAYGYTF. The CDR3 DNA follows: TGTGCCAGTAGTCCAACCGGGACCCGCGACGCCTATGGCTACACCTTC.

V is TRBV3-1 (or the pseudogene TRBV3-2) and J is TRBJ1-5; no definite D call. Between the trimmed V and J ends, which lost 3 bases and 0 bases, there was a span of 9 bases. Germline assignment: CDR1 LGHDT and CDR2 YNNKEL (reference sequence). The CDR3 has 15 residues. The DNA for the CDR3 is TGTGCCAGCAGCCACGGGATCTATAGCAATCAGCCCCAGCATTTT. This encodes CASSHGIYSNQPQHF.

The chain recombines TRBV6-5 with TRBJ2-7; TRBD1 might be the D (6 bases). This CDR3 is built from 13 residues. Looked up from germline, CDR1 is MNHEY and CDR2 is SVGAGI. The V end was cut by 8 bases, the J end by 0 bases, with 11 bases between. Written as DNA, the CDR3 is TGTGCCAGCCACGGGGACAACTCCTACGAGCAGTACTTC. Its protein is CASHGDNSYEQYF.

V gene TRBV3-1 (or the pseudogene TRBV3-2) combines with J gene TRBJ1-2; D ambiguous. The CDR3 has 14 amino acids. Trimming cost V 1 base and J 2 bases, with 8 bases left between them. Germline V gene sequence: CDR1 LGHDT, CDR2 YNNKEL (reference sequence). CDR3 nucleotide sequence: TGTGCCAGCAGCCAAGCCGGGGAGAACTATGGCTACACCTTC. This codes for CASSQAGENYGYTF.

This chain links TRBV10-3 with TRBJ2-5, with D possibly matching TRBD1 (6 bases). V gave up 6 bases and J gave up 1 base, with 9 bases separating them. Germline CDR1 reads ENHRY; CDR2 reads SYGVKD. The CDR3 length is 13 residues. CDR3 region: CAISRTVQETQYF. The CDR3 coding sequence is TGTGCCATCAGCCGGACAGTCCAAGAGACCCAGTACTTC.

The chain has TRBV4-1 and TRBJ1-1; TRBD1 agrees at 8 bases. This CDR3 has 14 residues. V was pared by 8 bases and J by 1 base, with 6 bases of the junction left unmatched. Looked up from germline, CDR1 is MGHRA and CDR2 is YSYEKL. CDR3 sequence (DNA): TGCGCCAGCCGGTCACAGGGGGGGAACACTGAAGCTTTCTTT. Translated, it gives CASRSQGGNTEAFF.

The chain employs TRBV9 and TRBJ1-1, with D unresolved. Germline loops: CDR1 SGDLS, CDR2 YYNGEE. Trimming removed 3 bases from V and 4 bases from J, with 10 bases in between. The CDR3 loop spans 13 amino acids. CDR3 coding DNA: TGTGCCAGCAGCGCCTGGGCGGGCACTGAAGCTTTCTTT. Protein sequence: CASSAWAGTEAFF.

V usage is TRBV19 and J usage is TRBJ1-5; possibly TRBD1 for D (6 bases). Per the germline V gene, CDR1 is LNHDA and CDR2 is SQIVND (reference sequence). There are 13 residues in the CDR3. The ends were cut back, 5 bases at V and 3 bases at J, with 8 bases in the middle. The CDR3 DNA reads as TGTGCCAGTAGTGGGACAATCAATCAGCCCCAGCATTTT. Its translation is CASSGTINQPQHF.

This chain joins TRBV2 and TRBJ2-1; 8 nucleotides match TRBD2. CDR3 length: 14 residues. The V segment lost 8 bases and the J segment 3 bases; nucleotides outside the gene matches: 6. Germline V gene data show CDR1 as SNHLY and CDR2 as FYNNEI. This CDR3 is CASEMGTSYNEQFF. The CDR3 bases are TGTGCCAGCGAAATGGGGACTAGCTACAATGAGCAGTTCTTC.

The CDR3, as DNA: TGTGCCAGCAGCCAATTAGGAGGGGGGGCACAGCAGCCCCAGCATTTT. This gives the protein CASSQLGGGAQQPQHF. This chain uses TRBV2 with TRBJ1-5, with TRBD1 as a possible D gene (6 bases). The CDR3 spans 16 residues. V gave up 6 bases and J gave up 7 bases, with 22 bases separating them. Per germline, CDR1 SNHLY and CDR2 FYNNEI.

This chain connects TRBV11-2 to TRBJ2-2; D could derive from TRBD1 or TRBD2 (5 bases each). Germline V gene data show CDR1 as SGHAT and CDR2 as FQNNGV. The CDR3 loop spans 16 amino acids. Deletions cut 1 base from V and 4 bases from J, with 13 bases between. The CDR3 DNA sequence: TGTGCCAGCAGCTTAGCGAGGGGCGCAGGCACCGGGGAGCTGTTTTTT. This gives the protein CASSLARGAGTGELFF.

The CDR3 DNA is TGTGCCAGCTCACCGCCGGGTCCCGAGGGTGATACGCAGTATTTT. Protein product: CASSPPGPEGDTQYF. The gene calls are TRBV18 and TRBJ2-3; weak D call: TRBD2 (5 bases). The CDR3 consists of 15 residues. In germline, CDR1 is KGHSH, CDR2 LQKENI. V was shortened by 3 bases and J by 6 bases, with 16 bases between the two germline ends.

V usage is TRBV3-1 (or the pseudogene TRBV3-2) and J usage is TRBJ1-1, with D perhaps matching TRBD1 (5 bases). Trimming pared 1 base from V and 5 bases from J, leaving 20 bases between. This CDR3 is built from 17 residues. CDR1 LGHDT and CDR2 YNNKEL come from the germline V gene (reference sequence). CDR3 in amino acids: CASSQGQAGLVGTEAFF. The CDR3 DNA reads TGTGCCAGCAGCCAAGGACAAGCGGGGCTTGTTGGAACTGAAGCTTTCTTT.

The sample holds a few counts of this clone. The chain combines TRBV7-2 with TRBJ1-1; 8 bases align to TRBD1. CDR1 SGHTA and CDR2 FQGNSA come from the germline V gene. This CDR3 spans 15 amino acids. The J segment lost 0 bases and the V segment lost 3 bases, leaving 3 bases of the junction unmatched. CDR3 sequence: CASSFQGALNTEAFF. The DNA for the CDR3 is TGTGCCAGCAGCTTTCAGGGGGCGCTGAACACTGAAGCTTTCTTT.

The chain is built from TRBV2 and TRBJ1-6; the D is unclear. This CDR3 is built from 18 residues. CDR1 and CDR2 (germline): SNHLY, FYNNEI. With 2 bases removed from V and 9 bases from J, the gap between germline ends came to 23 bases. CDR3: CASSELKGGPGVGSPLHF. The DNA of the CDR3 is TGTGCCAGCAGTGAATTAAAAGGAGGGCCCGGGGTGGGTTCACCCCTCCACTTT.

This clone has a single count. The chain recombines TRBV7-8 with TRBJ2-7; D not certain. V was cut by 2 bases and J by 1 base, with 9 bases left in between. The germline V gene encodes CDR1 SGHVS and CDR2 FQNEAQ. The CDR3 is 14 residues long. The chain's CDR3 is CASSLRQASYEQYF. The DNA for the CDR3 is TGTGCCAGCAGCTTACGGCAGGCTTCCTACGAGCAGTACTTC.

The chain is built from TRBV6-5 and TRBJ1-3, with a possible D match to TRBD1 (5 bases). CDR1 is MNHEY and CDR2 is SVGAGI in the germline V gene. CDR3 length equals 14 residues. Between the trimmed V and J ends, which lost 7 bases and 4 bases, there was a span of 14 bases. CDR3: CASTGRGSGNTIYF. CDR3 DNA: TGTGCCAGCACCGGTAGGGGCTCCGGAAACACCATATATTTT.